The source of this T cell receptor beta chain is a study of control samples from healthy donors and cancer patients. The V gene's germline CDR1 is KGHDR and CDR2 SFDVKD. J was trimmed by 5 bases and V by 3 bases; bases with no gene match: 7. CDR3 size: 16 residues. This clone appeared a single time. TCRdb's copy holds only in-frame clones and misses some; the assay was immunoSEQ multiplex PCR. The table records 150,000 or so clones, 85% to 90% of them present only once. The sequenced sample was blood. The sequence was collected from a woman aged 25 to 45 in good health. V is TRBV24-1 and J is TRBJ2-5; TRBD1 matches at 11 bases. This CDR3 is CATSDPIGTGGETQYF. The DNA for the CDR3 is TGTGCCACCAGTGATCCTATAGGGACAGGGGGGGAGACCCAGTACTTC.